The sequence of this T cell receptor (beta chain) was determined in a study of shared clonotypes between healthy human individuals. The quantity of DNA used in unsorted PBMC replicate PCRs was roughly 320 ng, corresponding to around 32,000 T cell genomes. Some clones are missing from TCRdb's copy, which holds only in-frame ones; the method was immunoSEQ multiplex PCR. Of 400,000 to 500,000 clones listed, approximately 80% were seen once; the top ten hold 10% to 15%. Study findings and constraints: Few donors limited the genetic and exposure-history diversity represented.

Regarding this clone: The antigen remains unidentified.

The V end lost 3 bases, the J end lost 3 bases, and 14 bases lay between the germline ends. Germline-derived CDR1 and CDR2 are MNHEY and SMNVEV (reference sequence). The CDR3 is 15 residues long. Sequences were obtained from PBMCs. This TCR was recovered from a woman aged 40 to 49 in good health. Some clones in this sample may be carry-over from other donors' samples. The V and J genes are TRBV27 and TRBJ1-1, with a weak D call TRBD1 (5 bases). In DNA form, the CDR3 reads TGTGCCAGCAGTTTCGAACCCGGAGGGGACACTGAAGCTTTCTTT. Translation: CASSFEPGGDTEAFF.